This T cell receptor (beta chain) was sequenced in a study of shared T cell receptors in the human thymus. This CDR3 comprises 14 residues. Per the germline V gene, CDR1 is SEHNR and CDR2 is FQNEAQ (reference sequence). Trimming stripped 7 bases from V and 1 base from J, with 12 bases between. TCRdb's table, derived via immunoSEQ multiplex PCR, lists solely in-frame clones and lacks some. This sample has tens of thousands of clones; nearly 95% occur once, and the top ten carry less than 0.04%. This clonotype originated in a human donor. This chain joins TRBV7-9 and TRBJ2-3; D possibly corresponds to TRBD1 (6 bases). Sequences were obtained from thymocytes. CDR3 nucleotides: TGTGCCAGCACCCATCCAGGGGGCACAGATACGCAGTATTTT. Its translation: CASTHPGGTDTQYF.